The entry below describes one TCR beta chain. Its cognate antigen is unknown. This specimen comes from a study of vaccination and CD4 T cells after COVID-19. Treatment here: approximately nine-day PBMC culture with coronavirus spike peptide pools or control peptides (ViraFEST assay). The culture of a few million PBMCs per well included 8.5 to 10 IU/ml IL-2 and about 11 ug/ml peptide pools. Unmatched junction bases numbered 7, after V lost 6 bases and J lost 0 bases. Germline CDR1 is MNHNS and CDR2 is SASEGT. The CDR3 sequence is 15 residues long. Cultured CD4+ T-cell DNA underwent Oncomine TCR Beta short-read sequencing. TCRdb called the PCR reads again in MiXCR, with one record for every CDR3 protein. The table has roughly 13,000 distinct CDR3 sequences, about three fifths seen once.

The sequencing sample was made of CD4+ T cells from blood, cultured in vitro. This TCR was recovered from a human donor who had recovered from COVID-19. This chain links TRBV6-1 with TRBJ2-7; 8 nucleotides agree with TRBD2. CDR3 bases: TGTGCCAGCAGCGTTAGCGGGGCTAGCTCCTACGAGCAGTACTTC. It is translated as CASSVSGASSYEQYF.